The rows below give T cell receptor beta chains drawn from one sample of a study of blood T cell repertoires in COVID-19. Profiled with immunoSEQ multiplex PCR; TCRdb holds only in-frame clones, not every one. The table records fewer than 300,000 clones, approximately 82% of them present only once. Sequencing used peripheral blood. All receptors derive from a man older than 75 with acute or convalescent COVID-19. Each CDR3 is given with its conserved first and last residue. The D gene is left open where the match is weak. The size entry is marked missing in some rows and otherwise reads once, few, many or a size class.

D,J,size,V,CDR3,DNA
.,TRBJ1-1,.,TRBV11-2,CASSLLGWQGTEAFF,TGTGCCAGCAGCTTACTTGGGTGGCAGGGGACTGAAGCTTTCTTT
.,TRBJ1-2,.,TRBV19,CASSTTQAYGYTF,TGTGCCAGTAGCACTACACAGGCCTATGGCTACACCTTC
TRBD2,TRBJ2-1,.,TRBV15,CATSRDSGTKHNEQFF,TGTGCCACCAGCAGAGATAGCGGGACGAAACACAATGAGCAGTTCTTC
TRBD1,TRBJ2-5,few,TRBV19,CASSVGTGGRETQYF,TGTGCCAGTAGTGTCGGGACAGGGGGACGGGAGACCCAGTACTTC
.,TRBJ2-3,.,TRBV4-2,CASSQGGAKTDTQYF,TGTGCCAGCAGCCAAGGTGGAGCAAAGACAGATACGCAGTATTTT
TRBD1,TRBJ1-2,.,TRBV16,CASSQGQSYGYTF,TGTGCCAGCAGCCAGGGACAGAGCTATGGCTACACCTTC
.,TRBJ1-3,.,TRBV5-1,CASSPTVGSSGNTIYF,TGCGCCAGCAGCCCCACCGTTGGGAGCTCTGGAAACACCATATATTTT
TRBD1,TRBJ1-5,.,TRBV19,CASSISGGEKPQHF,TGTGCCAGTAGTATTTCAGGGGGTGAGAAGCCCCAGCATTTT
.,TRBJ1-1,.,TRBV7-5,CARRTLTGSTEAFF,TGTGCCAGACGAACCCTGACAGGGTCTACTGAAGCTTTCTTT
TRBD1,TRBJ2-5,.,TRBV29-1,CSSRQGARETQYF,TGCAGCTCCCGACAGGGGGCGAGAGAGACCCAGTACTTC
.,TRBJ2-6,.,TRBV3-1/TRBV3-2,CASSQAGTIAGANVLTF,TGTGCCAGCAGCCAAGCCGGGACAATCGCTGGGGCCAACGTCCTGACTTTC
TRBD1,TRBJ1-2,.,TRBV27,CASRPGQGFLNGYTF,TGTGCCAGCAGGCCGGGACAGGGGTTTTTAAATGGCTACACCTTC